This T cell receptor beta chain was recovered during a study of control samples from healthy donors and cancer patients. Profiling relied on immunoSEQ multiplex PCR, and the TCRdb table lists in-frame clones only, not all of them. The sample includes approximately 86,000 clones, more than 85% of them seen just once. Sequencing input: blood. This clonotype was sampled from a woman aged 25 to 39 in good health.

CDR3 loop: CASRSGQRDNSPLHF. The CDR3 DNA is TGTGCAAGTCGCTCGGGCCAGAGAGACAATTCACCCCTCCACTTT. The chain links TRBV12-2 to TRBJ1-6. TRBV12-2 is a pseudogene. The CDR3 totals 15 residues.